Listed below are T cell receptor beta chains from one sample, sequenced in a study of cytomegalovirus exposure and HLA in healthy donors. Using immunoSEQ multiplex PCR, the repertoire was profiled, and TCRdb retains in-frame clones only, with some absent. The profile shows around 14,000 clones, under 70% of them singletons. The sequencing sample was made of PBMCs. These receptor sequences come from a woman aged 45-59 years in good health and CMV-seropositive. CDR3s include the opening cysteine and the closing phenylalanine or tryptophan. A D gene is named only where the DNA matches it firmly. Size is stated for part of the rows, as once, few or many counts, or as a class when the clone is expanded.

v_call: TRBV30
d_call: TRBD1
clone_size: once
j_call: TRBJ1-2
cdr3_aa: CAWEGGQGNYGYTF
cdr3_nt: TGTGCCTGGGAAGGCGGACAGGGGAACTATGGCTACACCTTC

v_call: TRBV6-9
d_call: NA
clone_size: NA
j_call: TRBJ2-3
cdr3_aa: CASSLNRVTTDTQYF
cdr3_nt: TGTGCCAGCAGCTTAAACAGGGTTACAACAGATACGCAGTATTTT

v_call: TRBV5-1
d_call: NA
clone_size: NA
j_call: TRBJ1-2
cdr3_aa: CASSLAGPAYGYTF
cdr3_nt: TGCGCCAGCAGCTTGGCGGGTCCCGCCTATGGCTACACCTTC

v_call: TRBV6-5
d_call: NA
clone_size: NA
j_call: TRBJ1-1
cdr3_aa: CASSYSLRYTEAFF
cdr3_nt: TGTGCCAGCAGTTACTCCCTACGGTACACTGAAGCTTTCTTT

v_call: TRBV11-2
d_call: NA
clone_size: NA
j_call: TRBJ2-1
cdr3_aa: CASRGTAEYNEQFF
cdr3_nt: TGTGCCAGCAGGGGCACAGCGGAGTACAATGAGCAGTTCTTC

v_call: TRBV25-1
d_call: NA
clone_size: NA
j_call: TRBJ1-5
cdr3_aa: CASSEYLSNQPQHF
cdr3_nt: TGTGCCAGCAGTGAATACCTAAGCAATCAGCCCCAGCATTTT

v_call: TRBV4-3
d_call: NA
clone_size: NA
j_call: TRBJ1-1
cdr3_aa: CASSQDSRGPNTEAFF
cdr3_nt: TGCGCCAGCAGCCAAGATAGCAGGGGCCCGAACACTGAAGCTTTCTTT

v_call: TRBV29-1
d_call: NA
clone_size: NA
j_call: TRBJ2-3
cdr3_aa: CSVAQGVTDTQYF
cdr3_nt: TGCAGCGTAGCACAGGGTGTGACAGATACGCAGTATTTT

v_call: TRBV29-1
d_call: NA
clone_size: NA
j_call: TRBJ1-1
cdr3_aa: CSVEVAGSEAFF
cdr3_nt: TGCAGCGTTGAGGTAGCCGGGAGTGAAGCTTTCTTT

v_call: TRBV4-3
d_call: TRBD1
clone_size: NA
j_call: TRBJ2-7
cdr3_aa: CASSQDLGQHYEQYF
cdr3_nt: TGCGCCAGCAGCCAAGATTTGGGACAGCATTACGAGCAGTACTTC

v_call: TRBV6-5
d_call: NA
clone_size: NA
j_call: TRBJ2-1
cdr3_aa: CASSFQRITYNEQFF
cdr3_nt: TGTGCCAGCAGTTTCCAGCGGATAACCTACAATGAGCAGTTCTTC

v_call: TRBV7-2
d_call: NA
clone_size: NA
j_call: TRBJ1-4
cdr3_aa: CASSIRGPNEKLFF
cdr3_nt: TGTGCCAGCAGCATTAGAGGCCCTAATGAAAAACTGTTTTTT

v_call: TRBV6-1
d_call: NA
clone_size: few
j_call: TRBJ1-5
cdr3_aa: CASKPGARQPQHF
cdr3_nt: TGTGCCAGCAAACCAGGGGCGAGGCAGCCCCAGCATTTT

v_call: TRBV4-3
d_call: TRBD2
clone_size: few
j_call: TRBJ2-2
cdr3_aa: CASIPGTSGSFEWTGELFF
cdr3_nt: TGCGCCAGTATCCCCGGGACTAGCGGGAGTTTCGAGTGGACCGGGGAGCTGTTTTTT

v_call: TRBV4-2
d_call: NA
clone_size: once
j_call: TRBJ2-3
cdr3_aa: CASSQDRRITDTQYF
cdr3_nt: TGTGCCAGCAGCCAAGATCGGCGGATCACAGATACGCAGTATTTT

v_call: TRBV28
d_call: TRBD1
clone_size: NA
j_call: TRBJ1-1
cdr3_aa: CASSRPGQGKAFF
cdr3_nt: TGTGCCAGCAGTCGCCCCGGACAGGGGAAGGCTTTCTTT

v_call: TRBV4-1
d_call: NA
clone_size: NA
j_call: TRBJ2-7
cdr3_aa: CASSQDLGMGRANYHDEQYF
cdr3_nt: TGCGCCAGCAGCCAAGACCTGGGTATGGGCAGGGCTAATTACCACGACGAGCAGTACTTC

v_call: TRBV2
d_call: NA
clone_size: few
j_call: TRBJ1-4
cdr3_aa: CASSAQGEKLFF
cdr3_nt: TGTGCCAGCAGTGCCCAGGGTGAAAAACTGTTTTTT

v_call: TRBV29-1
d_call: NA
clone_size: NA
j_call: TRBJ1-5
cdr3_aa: CSAQWGGQPQHF
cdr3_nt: TGCAGCGCCCAATGGGGGGGACAGCCCCAGCATTTT

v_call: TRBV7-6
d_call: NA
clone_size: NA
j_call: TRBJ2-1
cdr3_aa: CASSDGIEQFF
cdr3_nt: TGTGCCAGCAGCGACGGGATTGAGCAGTTCTTC

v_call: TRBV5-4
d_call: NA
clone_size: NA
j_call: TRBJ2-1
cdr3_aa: CASSRKAVSYNEQFF
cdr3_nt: TGTGCCAGCAGCCGCAAAGCGGTTTCCTACAATGAGCAGTTCTTC

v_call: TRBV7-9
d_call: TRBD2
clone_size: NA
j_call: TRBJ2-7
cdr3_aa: CASSPSGTYEQYF
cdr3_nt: TGTGCCAGCAGCCCTAGCGGGACCTACGAGCAGTACTTC

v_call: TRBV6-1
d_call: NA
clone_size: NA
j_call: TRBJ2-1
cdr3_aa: CASSASPRPYNEQFF
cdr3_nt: TGTGCCAGCAGTGCGTCCCCCAGGCCTTACAATGAGCAGTTCTTC

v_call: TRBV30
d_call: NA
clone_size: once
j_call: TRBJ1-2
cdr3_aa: CAWSRGTANWGYTF
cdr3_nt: TGTGCCTGGAGTCGCGGGACGGCCAACTGGGGCTACACCTTC

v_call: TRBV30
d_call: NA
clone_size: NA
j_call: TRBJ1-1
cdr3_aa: CAWSSSGGAFF
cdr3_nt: TGTGCCTGGAGTTCGTCCGGTGGAGCTTTCTTT

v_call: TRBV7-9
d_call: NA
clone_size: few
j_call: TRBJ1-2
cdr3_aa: CASSPEAPGGYTF
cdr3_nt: TGTGCCAGCAGCCCGGAGGCCCCAGGAGGCTACACCTTC

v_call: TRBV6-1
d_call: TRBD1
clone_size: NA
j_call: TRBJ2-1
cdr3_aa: CASSAGQGYNEQFF
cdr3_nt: TGTGCCAGCAGCGCAGGACAGGGCTACAATGAGCAGTTCTTC

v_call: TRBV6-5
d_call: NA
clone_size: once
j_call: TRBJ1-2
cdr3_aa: CASSYADGANYGYTF
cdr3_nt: TGTGCCAGCAGTTACGCGGACGGGGCTAACTATGGCTACACCTTC

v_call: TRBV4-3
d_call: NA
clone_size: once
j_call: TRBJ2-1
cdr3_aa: CASSQSEGGGSNEQFF
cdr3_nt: TGCGCCAGCAGCCAATCAGAAGGGGGAGGGAGTAATGAGCAGTTCTTC

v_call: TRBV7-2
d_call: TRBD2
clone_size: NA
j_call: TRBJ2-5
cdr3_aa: CASSFGTIPGQYF
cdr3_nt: TGTGCCAGCAGCTTCGGGACTATTCCCGGGCAGTACTTC

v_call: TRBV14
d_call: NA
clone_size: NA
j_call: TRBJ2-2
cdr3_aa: CASSLTPGELFF
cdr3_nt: TGTGCCAGCAGCCTGACTCCCGGGGAGCTGTTTTTT

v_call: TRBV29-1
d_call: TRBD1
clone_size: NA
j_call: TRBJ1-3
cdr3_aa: CSAGGDGTEGGPGNTIYF
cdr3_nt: TGCAGCGCTGGGGGTGATGGGACAGAGGGAGGCCCGGGAAACACCATATATTTT

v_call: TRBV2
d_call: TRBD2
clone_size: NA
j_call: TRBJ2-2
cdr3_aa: CASSVGLAGLTGELFF
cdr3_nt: TGTGCCAGCAGTGTGGGACTAGCGGGACTCACCGGGGAGCTGTTTTTT

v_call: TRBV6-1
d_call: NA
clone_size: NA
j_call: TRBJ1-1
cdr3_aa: CASSPFLNTEAFF
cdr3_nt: TGTGCCAGCAGTCCCTTTTTAAACACTGAAGCTTTCTTT

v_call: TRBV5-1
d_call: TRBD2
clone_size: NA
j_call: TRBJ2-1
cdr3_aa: CASSLGLAGENEQFF
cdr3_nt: TGCGCCAGCAGCTTGGGACTAGCGGGAGAAAATGAGCAGTTCTTC

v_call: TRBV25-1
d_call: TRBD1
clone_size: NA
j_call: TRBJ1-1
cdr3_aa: CASKGTGEFGGAFF
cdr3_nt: TGTGCCAGCAAAGGGACAGGGGAATTTGGGGGGGCTTTCTTT

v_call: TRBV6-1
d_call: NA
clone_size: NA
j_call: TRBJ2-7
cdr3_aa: CASGSAGRGIEQYF
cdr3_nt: TGTGCCAGCGGGTCGGCGGGAAGGGGTATCGAGCAGTACTTC

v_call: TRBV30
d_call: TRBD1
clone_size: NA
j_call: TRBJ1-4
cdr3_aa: CAADRVREKLFF
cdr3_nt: TGTGCCGCCGACAGGGTGAGAGAAAAACTGTTTTTT

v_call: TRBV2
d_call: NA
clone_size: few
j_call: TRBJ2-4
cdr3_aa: CASSEAELAKNIQYF
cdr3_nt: TGTGCCAGCAGTGAAGCAGAGTTAGCCAAAAACATTCAGTACTTC

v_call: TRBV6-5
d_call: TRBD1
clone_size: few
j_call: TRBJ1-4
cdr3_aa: CASSSQGAHEKLFF
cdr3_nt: TGTGCCAGCAGTTCACAGGGGGCCCATGAAAAACTGTTTTTT